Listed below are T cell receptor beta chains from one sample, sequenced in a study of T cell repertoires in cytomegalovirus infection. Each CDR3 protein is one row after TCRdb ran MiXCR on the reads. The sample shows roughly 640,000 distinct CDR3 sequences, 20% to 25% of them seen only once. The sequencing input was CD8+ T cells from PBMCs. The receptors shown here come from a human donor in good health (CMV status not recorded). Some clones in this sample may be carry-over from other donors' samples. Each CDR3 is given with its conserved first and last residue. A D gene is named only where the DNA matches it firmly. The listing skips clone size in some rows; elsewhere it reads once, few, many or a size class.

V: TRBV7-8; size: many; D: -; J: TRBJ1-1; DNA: TGTGCCAGCAGCTTAGCCGGACAGCAGGGCATGAACACTGAAGCTTTCTTT; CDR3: CASSLAGQQGMNTEAFF
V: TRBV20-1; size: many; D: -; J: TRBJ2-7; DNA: TGCAGTGCCACCCCTGTTCCCGGGCGGGCCTCCTACGAGCAGTACTTC; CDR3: CSATPVPGRASYEQYF
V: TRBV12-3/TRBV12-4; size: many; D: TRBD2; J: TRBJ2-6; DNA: TGTGCCAGCAGTTTGAGCGGGGCTGGGGCCAACGTCCTGACTTTC; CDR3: CASSLSGAGANVLTF
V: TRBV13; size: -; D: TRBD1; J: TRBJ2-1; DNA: TGTGCCAGCAGGCCCCCGGGACAGGGGTCGAATGAGCAGTTCTTC; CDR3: CASRPPGQGSNEQFF
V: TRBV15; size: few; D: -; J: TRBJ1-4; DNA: TGTGCCACCAGGGCAGACCGACCGGCAACTAATGAAAAACTGTTTTTT; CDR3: CATRADRPATNEKLFF
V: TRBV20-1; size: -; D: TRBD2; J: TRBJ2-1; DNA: TGCAGTGCTATAGCGGGGGGAGACTACAATGAGCAGTTCTTC; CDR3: CSAIAGGDYNEQFF
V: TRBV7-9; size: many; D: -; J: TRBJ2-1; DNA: TGTGCCAGCCTAGGGGCCGGAGAGCAGTTCTTC; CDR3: CASLGAGEQFF
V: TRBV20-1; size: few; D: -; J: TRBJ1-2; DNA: TGCAGTGCTTTTACCTGGGGGAGCTATGGCTACACCTTC; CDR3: CSAFTWGSYGYTF
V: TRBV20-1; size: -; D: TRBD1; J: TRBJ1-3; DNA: TGCAGTGCTGGGGACAGGTTATTCTCTGGAAACGCCATATATTTT; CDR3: CSAGDRLFSGNAIYF
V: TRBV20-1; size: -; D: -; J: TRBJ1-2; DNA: TGCAGTGCTAGAGATCGAGGCGAGAACTATGGCTACACCTTC; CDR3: CSARDRGENYGYTF
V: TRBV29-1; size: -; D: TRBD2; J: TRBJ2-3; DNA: TGCAGCGTGGCCCGGAGGACTAGCGGGGGGAGCACAGATACGCAGTATTTT; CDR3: CSVARRTSGGSTDTQYF
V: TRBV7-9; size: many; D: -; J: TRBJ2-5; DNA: TGTGCCAGCAGCCCGAGTCCGGGGACGGGGACCCAGTACTTC; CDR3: CASSPSPGTGTQYF
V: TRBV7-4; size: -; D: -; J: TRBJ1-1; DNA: TGTGCCAGCAGCTCGAACAACGGACAGAGAAACACTGAAGCTTTCTTT; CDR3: CASSSNNGQRNTEAFF
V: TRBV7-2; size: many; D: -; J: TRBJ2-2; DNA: TGTGCCAGCAGCTTAGCGGATATCGGCGGGGAGCTGTTTTTT; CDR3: CASSLADIGGELFF
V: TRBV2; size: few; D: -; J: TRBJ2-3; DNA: TGTGCCAGCAGTGACCGGGCGAGACAGACCACAGATACGCAGTATTTT; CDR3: CASSDRARQTTDTQYF
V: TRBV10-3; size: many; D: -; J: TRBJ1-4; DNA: TGTGCCATCAGGGACAAGGCGGCTAATGAAAAACTGTTTTTT; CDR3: CAIRDKAANEKLFF
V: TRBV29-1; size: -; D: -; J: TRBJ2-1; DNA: TGCAGCGTTGGAGCAGGCAACAATGAGCAGTTCTTC; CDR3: CSVGAGNNEQFF
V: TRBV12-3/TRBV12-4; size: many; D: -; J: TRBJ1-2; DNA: TGTGCCAGCAGAGGGACCGCCGCTAACTATGGCTACACCTTC; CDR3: CASRGTAANYGYTF
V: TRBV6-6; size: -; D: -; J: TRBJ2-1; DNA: TGTGCCAGCACCTACTCGCTACAGGGTGGGAGAGACTCCTACAATGAGCAGTTCTTC; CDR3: CASTYSLQGGRDSYNEQFF
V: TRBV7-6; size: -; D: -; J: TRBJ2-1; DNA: TGTGCCAGCAGCTCGCCAAAAGCCCCCTATGAGCAGTTCTTC; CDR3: CASSSPKAPYEQFF
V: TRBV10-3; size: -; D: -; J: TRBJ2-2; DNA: TGTGCCATCAAAGCAGGGGTTTACGGGGAGCTGTTTTTT; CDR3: CAIKAGVYGELFF
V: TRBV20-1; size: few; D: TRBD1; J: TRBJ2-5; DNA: TGCAGTGCCTCCGGGACAGGGGGCGAAGAGACCCAGTACTTC; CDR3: CSASGTGGEETQYF